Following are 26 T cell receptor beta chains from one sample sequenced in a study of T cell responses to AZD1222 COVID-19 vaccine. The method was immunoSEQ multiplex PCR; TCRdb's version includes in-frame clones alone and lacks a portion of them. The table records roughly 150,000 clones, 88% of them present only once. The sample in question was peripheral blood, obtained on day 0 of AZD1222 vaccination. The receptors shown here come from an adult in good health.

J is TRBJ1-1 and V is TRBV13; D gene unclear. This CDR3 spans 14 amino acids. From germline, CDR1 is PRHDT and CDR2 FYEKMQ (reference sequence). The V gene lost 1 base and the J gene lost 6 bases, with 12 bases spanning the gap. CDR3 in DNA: TGTGCCAGCAGCTTAGTGGGCAGGCCCCCTGAAGCTTTCTTT. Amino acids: CASSLVGRPPEAFF.

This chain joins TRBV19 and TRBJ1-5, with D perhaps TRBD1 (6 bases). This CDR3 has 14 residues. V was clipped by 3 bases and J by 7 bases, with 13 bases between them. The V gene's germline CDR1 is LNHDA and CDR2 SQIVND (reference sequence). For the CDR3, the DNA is TGTGCCAGTAGTATCCAGTGGACAGCCCAGCCCCAGCATTTT. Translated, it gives CASSIQWTAQPQHF.

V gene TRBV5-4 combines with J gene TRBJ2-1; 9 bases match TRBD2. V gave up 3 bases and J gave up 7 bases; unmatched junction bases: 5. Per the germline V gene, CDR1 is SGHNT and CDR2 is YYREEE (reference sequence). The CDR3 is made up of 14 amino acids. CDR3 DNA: TGTGCCAGCAGCTCCAGCGGGAGGATAAATGAGCAGTTCTTC. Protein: CASSSSGRINEQFF.

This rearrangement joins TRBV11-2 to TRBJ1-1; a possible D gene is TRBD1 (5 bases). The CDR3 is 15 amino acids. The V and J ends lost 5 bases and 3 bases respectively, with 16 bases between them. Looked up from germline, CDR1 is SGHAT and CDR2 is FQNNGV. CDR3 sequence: CASSPHGVGDTEAFF. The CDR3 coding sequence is TGTGCCAGCAGCCCACATGGGGTGGGGGACACTGAAGCTTTCTTT.

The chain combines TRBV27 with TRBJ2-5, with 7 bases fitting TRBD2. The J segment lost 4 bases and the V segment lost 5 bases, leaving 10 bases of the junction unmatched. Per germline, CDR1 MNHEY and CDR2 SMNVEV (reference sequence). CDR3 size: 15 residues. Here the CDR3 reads CASSPENWGGETQYF. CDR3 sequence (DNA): TGTGCCAGCAGTCCCGAAAACTGGGGGGGAGAGACCCAGTACTTC.

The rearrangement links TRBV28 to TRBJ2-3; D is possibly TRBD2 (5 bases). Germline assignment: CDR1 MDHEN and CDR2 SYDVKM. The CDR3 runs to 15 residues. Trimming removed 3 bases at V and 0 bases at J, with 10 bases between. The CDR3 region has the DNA TGTGCCAGCAGTTTTGCGGGCGGGAGCACAGATACGCAGTATTTT. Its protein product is CASSFAGGSTDTQYF.

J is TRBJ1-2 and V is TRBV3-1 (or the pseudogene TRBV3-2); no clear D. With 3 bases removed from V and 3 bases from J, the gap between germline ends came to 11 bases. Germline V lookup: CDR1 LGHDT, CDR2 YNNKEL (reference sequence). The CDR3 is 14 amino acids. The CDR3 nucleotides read TGTGCCAGCAGCCAGGGGAGTACTTACTATGGCTACACCTTC. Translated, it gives CASSQGSTYYGYTF.

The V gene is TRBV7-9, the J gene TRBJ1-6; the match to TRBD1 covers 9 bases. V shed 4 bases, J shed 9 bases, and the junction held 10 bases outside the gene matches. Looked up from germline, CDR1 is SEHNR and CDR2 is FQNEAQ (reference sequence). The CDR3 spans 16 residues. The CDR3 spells CASSSKPGQGVSPLHF. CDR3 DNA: TGTGCCAGCAGCTCGAAGCCGGGACAGGGCGTTTCACCCCTCCACTTT.

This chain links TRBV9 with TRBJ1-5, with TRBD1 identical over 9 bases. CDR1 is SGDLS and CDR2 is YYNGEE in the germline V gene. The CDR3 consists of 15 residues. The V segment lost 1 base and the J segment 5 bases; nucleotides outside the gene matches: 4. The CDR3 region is CASSVSGTGHQPQHF. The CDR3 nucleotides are TGTGCCAGCAGCGTAAGCGGGACAGGGCATCAGCCCCAGCATTTT.

The CDR3 region is CASSLTLARDREQFF. The CDR3 bases are TGCGCCAGCAGCCTAACACTAGCTCGGGATAGAGAGCAGTTCTTC. This sequence joins TRBV4-1 and TRBJ2-1; maybe TRBD2 (6 bases). Germline loops: CDR1 MGHRA, CDR2 YSYEKL. Between the trimmed V and J ends, which lost 4 bases and 10 bases, there was a span of 20 bases. The CDR3 runs to 15 residues.

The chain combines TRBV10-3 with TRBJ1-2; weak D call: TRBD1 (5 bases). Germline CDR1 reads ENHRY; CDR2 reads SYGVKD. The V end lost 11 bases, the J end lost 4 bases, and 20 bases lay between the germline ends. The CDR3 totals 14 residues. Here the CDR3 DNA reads TGTGCCGTCGGTCAGGAGGGACGGAGCTATGGCTACACCTTC. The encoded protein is CAVGQEGRSYGYTF.

This chain's CDR3 is CASSFRRVAGETQYF. The DNA for the CDR3 is TGTGCCAGCAGCTTTAGGCGGGTAGCAGGGGAGACCCAGTACTTC. The rearrangement links TRBV7-8 to TRBJ2-5; D tentatively fits TRBD1 or TRBD2 (5 bases each). Germline CDR1 reads SGHVS; CDR2 reads FQNEAQ. Trimming pared 3 bases from V and 5 bases from J, leaving 16 bases between. CDR3 length equals 15 residues.

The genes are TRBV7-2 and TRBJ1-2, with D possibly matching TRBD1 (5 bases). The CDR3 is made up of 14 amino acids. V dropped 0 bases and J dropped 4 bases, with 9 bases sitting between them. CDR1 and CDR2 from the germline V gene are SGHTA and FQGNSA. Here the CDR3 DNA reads TGTGCCAGCAGCTTAGCCCAGGGAGGCTATGGCTACACCTTC. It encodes CASSLAQGGYGYTF.

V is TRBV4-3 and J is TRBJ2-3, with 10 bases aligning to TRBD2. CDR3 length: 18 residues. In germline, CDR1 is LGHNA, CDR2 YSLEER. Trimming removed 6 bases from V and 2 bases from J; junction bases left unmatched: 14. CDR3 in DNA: TGCGCCAGCAGTTCACAGTCCCGGACTAGCGGTTTCACAGATACGCAGTATTTT. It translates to CASSSQSRTSGFTDTQYF.

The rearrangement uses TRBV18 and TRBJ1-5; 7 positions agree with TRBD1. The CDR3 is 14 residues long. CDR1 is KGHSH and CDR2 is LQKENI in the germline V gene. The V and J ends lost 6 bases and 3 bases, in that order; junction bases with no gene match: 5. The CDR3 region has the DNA TGTGCCAGCTCCCAAACAGGGGACAATCAGCCCCAGCATTTT. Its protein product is CASSQTGDNQPQHF.

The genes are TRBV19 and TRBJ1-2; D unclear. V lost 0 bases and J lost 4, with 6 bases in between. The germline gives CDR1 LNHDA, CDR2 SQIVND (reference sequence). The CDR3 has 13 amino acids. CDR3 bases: TGTGCCAGTAGTATAGATGGACCCTATGGCTACACCTTC. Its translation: CASSIDGPYGYTF.

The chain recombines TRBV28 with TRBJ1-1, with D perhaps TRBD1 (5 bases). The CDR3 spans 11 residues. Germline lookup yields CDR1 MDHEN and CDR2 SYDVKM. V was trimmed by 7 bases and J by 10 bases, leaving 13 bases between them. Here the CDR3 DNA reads TGTGCCAGCACCACTTTCGGGGGAGCTTTCTTT. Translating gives CASTTFGGAFF.

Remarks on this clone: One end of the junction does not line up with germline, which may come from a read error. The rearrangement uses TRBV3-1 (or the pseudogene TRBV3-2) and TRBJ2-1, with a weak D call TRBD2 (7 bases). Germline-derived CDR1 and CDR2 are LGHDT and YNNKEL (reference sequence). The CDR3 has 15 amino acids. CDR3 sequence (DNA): TGTGCCAGCAGCCAAGATAAGGGGGGGAACCGGACTAGGGTCTTC. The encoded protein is CASSQDKGGNRTRVF.

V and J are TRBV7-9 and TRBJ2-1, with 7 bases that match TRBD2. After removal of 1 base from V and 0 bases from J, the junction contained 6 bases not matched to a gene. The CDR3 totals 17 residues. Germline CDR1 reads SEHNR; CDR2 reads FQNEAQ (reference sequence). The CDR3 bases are TGTGCCAGCAGCTTAGGGTTGGGCGGGAGCTCCTACAATGAGCAGTTCTTC. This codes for CASSLGLGGSSYNEQFF.

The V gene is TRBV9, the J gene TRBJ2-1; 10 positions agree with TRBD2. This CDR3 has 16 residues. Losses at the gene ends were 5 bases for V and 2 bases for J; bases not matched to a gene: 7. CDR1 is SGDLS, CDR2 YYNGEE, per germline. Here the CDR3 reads CASSSGLAAAYNEQFF. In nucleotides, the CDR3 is TGTGCCAGCAGTAGTGGACTAGCGGCCGCCTACAATGAGCAGTTCTTC. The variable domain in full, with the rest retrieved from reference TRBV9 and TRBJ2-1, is DSGVTQTPKHLITATGQRVTLRCSPRSGDLSVYWYQQSLDQGLQFLIQYYNGEERAKGNILERFSAQQFPDLHSELNLSSLELGDSALYFCASSSGLAAAYNEQFFGPGTRLTVL.

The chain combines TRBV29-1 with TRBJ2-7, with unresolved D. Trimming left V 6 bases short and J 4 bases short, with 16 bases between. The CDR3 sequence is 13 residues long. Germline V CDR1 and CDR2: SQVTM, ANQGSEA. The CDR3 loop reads CSVTGRATYEQYF. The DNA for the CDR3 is TGCAGCGTCACTGGAAGGGCGACGTACGAGCAGTACTTC.

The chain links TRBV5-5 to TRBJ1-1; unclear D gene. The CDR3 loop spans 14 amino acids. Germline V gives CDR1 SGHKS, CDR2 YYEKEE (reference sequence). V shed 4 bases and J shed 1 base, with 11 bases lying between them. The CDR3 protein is CASSGEGQNTEAFF. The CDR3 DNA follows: TGTGCCAGCAGCGGGGAGGGTCAGAACACTGAAGCTTTCTTT. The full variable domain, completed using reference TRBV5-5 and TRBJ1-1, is DAGVTQSPTHLIKTRGQQVTLRCSPISGHKSVSWYQQVLGQGPQFIFQYYEKEERGRGNFPDRFSARQFPNYSSELNVNALLLGDSALYLCASSGEGQNTEAFFGQGTRLTVV.

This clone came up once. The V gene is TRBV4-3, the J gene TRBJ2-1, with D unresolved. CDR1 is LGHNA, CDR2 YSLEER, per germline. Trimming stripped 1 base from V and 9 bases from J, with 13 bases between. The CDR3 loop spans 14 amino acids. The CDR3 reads CASSQGSGHGEQFF. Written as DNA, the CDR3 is TGCGCCAGCAGCCAAGGGTCGGGTCACGGTGAGCAGTTCTTC.

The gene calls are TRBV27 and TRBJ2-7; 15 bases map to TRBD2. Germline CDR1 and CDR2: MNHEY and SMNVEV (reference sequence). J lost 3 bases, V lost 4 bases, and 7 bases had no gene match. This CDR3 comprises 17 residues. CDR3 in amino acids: CASSSRTSGRGIYEQYF. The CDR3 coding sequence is TGTGCCAGCAGTTCAAGGACTAGCGGGAGGGGGATCTACGAGCAGTACTTC.

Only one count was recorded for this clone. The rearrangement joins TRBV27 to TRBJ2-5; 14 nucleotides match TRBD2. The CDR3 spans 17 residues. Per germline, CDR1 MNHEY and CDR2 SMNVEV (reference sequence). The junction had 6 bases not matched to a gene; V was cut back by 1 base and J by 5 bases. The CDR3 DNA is TGTGCCAGCAGTTTATTTGGGACTAGCGGGAGAGTGGAGACCCAGTACTTC. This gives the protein CASSLFGTSGRVETQYF.

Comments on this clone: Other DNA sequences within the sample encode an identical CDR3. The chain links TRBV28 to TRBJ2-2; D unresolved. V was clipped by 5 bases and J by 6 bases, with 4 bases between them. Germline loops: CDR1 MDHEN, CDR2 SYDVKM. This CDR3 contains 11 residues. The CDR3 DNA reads TGTGCCAGCAGTCTCGCCGGGGAGCTGTTTTTT. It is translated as CASSLAGELFF.